This T cell receptor (beta chain) stems from a study of human T cells and chemical hapten exposure. MiXCR, applied by TCRdb to the RACE reads, yields one record per CDR3 protein. Of fewer than 100,000 distinct CDR3 sequences listed, 8.5% to 9.5% are singletons. With 6 bases removed from V and 0 bases from J, the gap between germline ends came to 9 bases. Germline CDR1 and CDR2: DFQATT and SNEGSKA (reference sequence). The CDR3 is 13 residues long. Time point: healthy volunteer bleed at 6 weeks. The template was total RNA from unfractionated whole blood. This sequence joins TRBV20-1 and TRBJ2-4; D is ambiguous. The receptor comes from a female donor in good health. Some clones in this sample may be carry-over from other donors' samples. Sequencing was carried out using whole blood. The CDR3 region has the DNA TGCAGTGCCTACACAGTAGCCAAAAACATTCAGTACTTC. This codes for CSAYTVAKNIQYF.